A selection of T cell receptor beta chains follows, all from one sample in a study of T cells expressing NK-cell markers. TCRdb reprocessed the 5' RACE reads and keeps a single row for each CDR3 protein, giving no DNA. Its table lists 150,000 to 160,000 distinct CDR3 sequences. The source material was blood T cells: a sorted CD56 or NKG2C T cell subset, CD4+ or CD8+ T cells, or bulk PBMC T cells (not recorded which). The receptors shown here come from a woman aged 50 to 60 in good health. CDR3s include the opening cysteine and the closing phenylalanine or tryptophan.

V,J,CDR3
TRBV5-1,TRBJ2-1,CASSLGPSGLNEQFF
TRBV9,TRBJ2-3,CASSPEGVLTDTQYF
TRBV6-2/TRBV6-3,TRBJ2-1,CAVRGEGPLDEQFF
TRBV5-1,TRBJ2-2,CASSSQGADTGELFF
TRBV15,TRBJ1-1,CATSRVETGSEAFF
TRBV18,TRBJ2-7,CASSPTEGGYEQYF
TRBV12-3/TRBV12-4,TRBJ1-6,CASSLASLGDSPLHF
TRBV7-3,TRBJ1-2,CASSPPGGYTF
TRBV14,TRBJ2-1,CASSLSRGSYNEQFF
TRBV6-5,TRBJ2-1,CASSYRAGGRNEQFF
TRBV2,TRBJ2-1,CASSWARSEQFF
TRBV2,TRBJ2-3,CASQTSGEADTQYF
TRBV6-6,TRBJ2-5,CASSYGGETQYF
TRBV13,TRBJ2-1,CASSLLQRNYNEQFF
TRBV7-9,TRBJ1-2,CASSFTGEINYGYTF
TRBV7-2,TRBJ2-2,CASSSMEANTGELFF
TRBV5-1,TRBJ1-1,CASSLGVGFEAFF
TRBV20-1,TRBJ2-7,CSAPAREGLYEQYF
TRBV9,TRBJ1-6,CASSVGPPADSPLHF
TRBV7-9,TRBJ2-4,CASSAGTGTFDIQYF
TRBV5-1,TRBJ2-7,CASSPGVPYEQYF
TRBV27,TRBJ2-1,CASSLSGGRILFF
TRBV2,TRBJ1-4,CASSAGWSTNEKLFF
TRBV7-7,TRBJ2-2,CASSYGTATGELFF
TRBV20-1,TRBJ2-5,CSATFPSGGTQYF
TRBV3-1,TRBJ2-2,CASSQAEGSGELFF
TRBV5-1,TRBJ2-3,CASSLWVADTDTQYF
TRBV7-6,TRBJ2-2,CASSLSTAPTAGELFF
TRBV7-9,TRBJ2-3,CASSSQVGADTQYF
TRBV12-5,TRBJ2-3,CASGLVGDTHTDTQYF
TRBV3-1,TRBJ2-4,CASSQGQASRAKNIQYF
TRBV5-1,TRBJ2-2,CASLRGDRTGELFF